This T cell receptor beta chain was captured in a study of T cell responses to AZD1222 COVID-19 vaccine (dated by TCRdb to the early 2020s). A note on the overall study: Because spike-specific TCR depth and breadth did not differ between the two schedules, AZD1222 recipients who got a second dose at roughly 4 weeks were pooled with those who got a second dose at roughly 12 weeks. Trial participants were enrolled by age into subgroups of 18-55, 56-69 and 70-plus years, and around 140, 26 and 57 TCR-sequenced participants, respectively, were included in these subgroups. TCR sequencing was performed for more than 230 trial participants, of whom some 200 were given two doses of AZD1222 and some 26 were given two doses of MenACWY control vaccine.

What the work shows at the level of the full study, not this receptor alone: The 56-69-year group was small, and its depth increase did not reach significance, likely because of low power. Because no day 14 peak-response samples were available, repertoires were characterized only after the peak T cell response. Vaccine-associated CD4 TCRs spanned the whole spike protein, with dominant responses in regions 160-218 and 743-854. Spike-specific TCR breadth and depth rose significantly after two AZD1222 doses compared with day 0 and with MenACWY recipients. Conclusions about previously exposed vaccinees were limited because only six AZD1222 recipients were SARS-CoV-2 seropositive at baseline. Reportedly, close to half of the unique spike-specific TCRs recognized epitopes lying outside the regions that are mutated in the B.1.351 and B.1.1.7 variants. Participants were mostly white British and included more females than males, and it was suggested by the authors that clonal diversity may have been underestimated.

For this clone: What this receptor recognizes is not known. No much larger clonotype is one base removed from it; base qualities were not supplied.

The CDR3 regions of human TCRbeta chains were analyzed by immunosequencing. Regarding the original processing steps: Repertoire TCRs were matched against a reference library of SARS-CoV-2-specific TCRs generated with the MIRA antigen-specificity platform. Breadth meant the fraction of unique TCRs that were SARS-CoV-2-associated, whereas depth meant the fraction of total T cells that were SARS-CoV-2-associated. Each spike-specific TCR was assigned to its reactive spike region and to a CD4 or CD8 class using the MIRA data. Log10-transformed breadth and depth values were compared by one-way ANOVA with Sidak's multiple comparisons tests. TCRdb limited this immuneACCESS table to in-frame rearrangements with V and J called. A share of clones is missing; checked studies link under half to unresolved V genes, and the rest is unexplained. V and J calls and clone size come straight from that table; D and trimming were deduced from the DNA. A total of about 120,000 clones appear in this sample, approximately 87% of them only once. In total, the top ten clones hold roughly an eighth of the sample.

According to the germline V gene (reference sequence), CDR1 reads SGHNT and CDR2 reads YYREEE. Counted from cysteine to phenylalanine, this CDR3 has 16 amino acids. The entry retains the CDR3 DNA only, 48 bases that are in frame from base 1. Trimming accounts for 4 bases at V and 7 bases at J, while the number of junction bases matched to no gene is 12. This sample's time point label indicates: baseline before first vaccination. The vaccinee samples were drawn from two UK trials, COV001 and COV002, one of which was a single-blind randomized controlled phase 2/3 trial testing AZD1222 (ChAdOx1 nCoV-19) in healthy adults. For TCRbeta chain sequencing, PBMC samples from trial participants were taken at day 0 and at day 28 after the second dose.

Specimen: peripheral blood, collected on day 0 of AZD1222 vaccination. The chain links TRBV5-4 with TRBJ1-4, and TRBD1 aligns with 8 junction nucleotides. The sequence came from an adult in good health. The CDR3 region: CASSTEKGRGPEKLFF. The DNA sequence reads TGTGCCAGCAGCACCGAAAAAGGCAGGGGGCCTGAAAAACTGTTTTTT.